The clone carrying this T cell receptor beta chain was recorded a few times. What it binds is unknown. The sorted conventional CD4+ T cells were CD25-low and CD127-high, with genomic DNA sequenced. Only in-frame clones appear in the TCRdb table, and some are missing; sequencing was by immunoSEQ multiplex PCR. The repertoire holds about 30,000 clones, roughly three quarters seen once, with 3% to 4% in the top ten. The record originates from a study of regulatory and conventional T cells in RAG deficiency. Study results and caveats: Omenn syndrome and CID/AS patients had 95 to 100-fold fewer unique Treg TCR beta sequences, versus approximately 10-fold elsewhere. Shannon entropy fell and Simpson indices rose in RAG-deficient patients. Omenn patients showed >75% Treg-Tconv overlap and shorter CDR3 lengths.

Per the germline V gene, CDR1 is LNHDA and CDR2 is SQIVND (reference sequence). The CDR3 has 14 residues. V dropped 5 bases and J dropped 5 bases, with 10 bases sitting between them. These data also formed part of another study, on regulatory T cells. Turning to that study: The PCR used 52 TRBV and 13 TRBJ primers. Skewed V and J usage and few unique V-J pairs marked patient repertoires, most in Tregs.

The source of this sequence is a human donor in good health. The chain is built from TRBV19 and TRBJ1-6; D is possibly TRBD1 (6 bases). The specimen was CD4+ effector T cells sorted from blood. CDR3 region: CASSHREDNSPLHF. CDR3 sequence (DNA): TGTGCCAGTAGTCACAGGGAAGATAATTCACCCCTCCACTTT.